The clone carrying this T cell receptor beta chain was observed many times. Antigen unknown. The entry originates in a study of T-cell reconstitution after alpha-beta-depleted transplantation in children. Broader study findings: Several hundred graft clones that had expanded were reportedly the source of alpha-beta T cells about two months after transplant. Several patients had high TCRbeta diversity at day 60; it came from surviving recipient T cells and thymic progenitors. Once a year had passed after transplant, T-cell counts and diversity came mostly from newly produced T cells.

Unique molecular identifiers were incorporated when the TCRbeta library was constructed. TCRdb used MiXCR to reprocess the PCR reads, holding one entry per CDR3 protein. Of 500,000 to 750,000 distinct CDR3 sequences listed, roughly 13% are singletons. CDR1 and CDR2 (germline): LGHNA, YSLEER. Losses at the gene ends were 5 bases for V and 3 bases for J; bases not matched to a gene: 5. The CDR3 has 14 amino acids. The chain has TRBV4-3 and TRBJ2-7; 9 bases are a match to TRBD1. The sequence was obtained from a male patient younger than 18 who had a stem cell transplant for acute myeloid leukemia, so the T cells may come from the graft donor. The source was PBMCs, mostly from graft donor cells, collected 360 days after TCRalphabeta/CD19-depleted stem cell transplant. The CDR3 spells CASSLWTGDYEQYF. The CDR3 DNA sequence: TGCGCCAGCAGCTTATGGACAGGGGACTACGAGCAGTACTTC.